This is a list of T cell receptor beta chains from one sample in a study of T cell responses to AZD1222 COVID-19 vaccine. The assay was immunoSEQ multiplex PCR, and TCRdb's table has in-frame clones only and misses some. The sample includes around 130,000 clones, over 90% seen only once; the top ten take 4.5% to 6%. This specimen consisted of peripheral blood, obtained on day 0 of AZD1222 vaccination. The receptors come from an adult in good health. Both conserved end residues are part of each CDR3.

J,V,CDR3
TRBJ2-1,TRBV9,CASSVTGGVYEQFF
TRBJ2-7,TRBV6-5,CASSSGTIRYEQYF
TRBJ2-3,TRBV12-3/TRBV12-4,CASRDTTDTQYF
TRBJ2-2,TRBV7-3,CASSLSWGTGNTGELFF
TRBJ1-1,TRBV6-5,CALLDRGHGTEAFF
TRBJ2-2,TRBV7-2,CASSLESGGELFF
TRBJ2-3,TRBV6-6,CASSYAGTDTQYF
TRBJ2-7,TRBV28,CASAETSATYEQYF
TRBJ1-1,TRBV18,CASSSTGSGEAFF
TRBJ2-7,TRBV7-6,CASSDGLAGNSYEQYF
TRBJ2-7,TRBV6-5,CASSYHSRLIYEQYF
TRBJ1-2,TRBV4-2,CASSQAAGGYDGYTF
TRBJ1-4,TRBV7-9,CASSSSSGGGEKLFF
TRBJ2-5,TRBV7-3,CASSLTGGETQYF
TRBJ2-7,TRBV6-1,CASSERQGIHEQYF
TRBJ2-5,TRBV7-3,CASSRGGQETQYF
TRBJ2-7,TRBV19,CASSLQGLTYEQYF